The clone carrying this TCR beta chain was recorded only once. The CDR3 totals 14 residues. The V end lost 9 bases, the J end lost 4 bases, and 16 bases lay between the germline ends. CDR1 and CDR2 from the germline V gene are WSHSY and SAAADI. The protocol was immunoSEQ multiplex PCR, while the TCRdb copy is restricted to in-frame clones and leaves out a portion. This repertoire shows roughly 270,000 clones, 85% found once; its top ten account for 2% to 3%. The data were obtained in a study of blood T cell repertoires in COVID-19. Study summary: PBMCs, B-cell-depleted T cells, or T cells were the source of the cDNA or gDNA that made up the material.

Participant age was roughly 18 to 90 years, and participants resided in 25 or so US areas. Before being deemed recovered, Cohort 3 donors had two negative PCRs, clearance, or symptom resolution. Sequencing was performed on PBMCs or T cells enriched from blood (not recorded which). The origin of this receptor is a woman aged 50 to 65 who had recovered from COVID-19. The chain couples TRBV10-2 to TRBJ1-3; D is perhaps TRBD1 (6 bases). The CDR3 DNA is TGCGCCAGTACACAGGGATTTTTGGGAAACACCATATATTTT. Translated: CASTQGFLGNTIYF.